The next 15 T cell receptor beta chains were all read from a single sample in a study of vaccination effects on CD4 cells after COVID-19. No cognate antigen is known for these TCRs. Sequencing used immunoSEQ multiplex PCR; TCRdb keeps in-frame clones, though not all of them. This sample has roughly 59,000 clones, with roughly 78% found just once. Viral peptide pool expansion of antigen-specific CD4+ T cells preceded sequencing in the ViraFEST assay. Following an approximately ten-day culture, CD4+ T cells were purified. Every participant took two doses of the BNT162b2 or mRNA-1273 vaccine. The sample here was CD4+ T cells from PBMCs cultured with HCoV-OC43 spike peptides, taken after COVID-19 vaccination. Sample subset: HCoV-OC43 spike overlapping peptide pool stimulation. The receptors here all came from a human donor who received a COVID-19 vaccine.

The chain carries TRBV11-2 and TRBJ2-5, with 8 bases fitting TRBD2. With 6 bases clipped from V and 2 bases from J, the junction kept 8 bases outside the gene matches. CDR3 length: 15 amino acids. Germline assignment: CDR1 SGHAT and CDR2 FQNNGV. CDR3 amino acids: CASRKPGGKQETQYF. CDR3 nucleotides: TGTGCCAGCAGAAAACCGGGGGGGAAGCAAGAGACCCAGTACTTC.

Only one count was recorded for this clone. This sequence joins TRBV27 and TRBJ1-5; 9 bases agree with TRBD1. Germline-derived CDR1 and CDR2 are MNHEY and SMNVEV (reference sequence). V was pared by 6 bases and J by 6 bases, with 3 bases of the junction left unmatched. The CDR3 sequence is 13 residues long. CDR3 sequence: CASRRGQGQPQHF. The CDR3 DNA is TGTGCCAGCAGGAGGGGACAGGGTCAGCCCCAGCATTTT.

The chain combines TRBV10-2 with TRBJ2-7, with D tentatively TRBD1 (5 bases). Germline CDR1 and CDR2: WSHSY and SAAADI. The CDR3 runs to 13 residues. V was shortened by 0 bases and J by 5 bases, with 8 bases between the two germline ends. CDR3 in amino acids: CASSESPGHEQYV. The DNA for the CDR3 is TGCGCCAGCAGTGAGTCCCCAGGGCACGAGCAGTACGTC.

This sequence joins TRBV4-1 and TRBJ1-5, with D perhaps matching TRBD1 (6 bases). The germline V and J ends were trimmed by 1 base and 9 bases, with 13 bases remaining between them. Germline V gene data show CDR1 as MGHRA and CDR2 as YSYEKL. This CDR3 has 14 amino acids. The DNA of the CDR3 is TGCGCCAGCAGCCAAGTACAGGGAGATGGGCCCCAGCATTTT. Translating it yields CASSQVQGDGPQHF.

This clone was found once. The J gene is TRBJ1-1, the V gene TRBV18; the D is unclear. Germline CDR1 and CDR2: KGHSH and LQKENI. This CDR3 has 14 residues. The V end lost 1 base, the J end lost 3 bases, and 9 bases lay between the germline ends. CDR3 amino acids: CASSPRTVYTEAFF. CDR3 nucleotides: TGTGCCAGCTCACCACGGACGGTATACACTGAAGCTTTCTTT.

V is TRBV24-1 and J is TRBJ2-3; D might be TRBD1 (6 bases). Germline CDR1 KGHDR, CDR2 SFDVKD. Trimming stripped 10 bases from V and 1 base from J, with 11 bases between. CDR3 length equals 13 residues. The CDR3 region is CATQRTGTDTQYF. CDR3 DNA sequence: TGTGCCACTCAAAGGACAGGCACAGATACGCAGTATTTT.

Concerning this clone: Other nucleotide sequences from this sample produce the same CDR3. This rearrangement joins TRBV4-3 to TRBJ1-2, with D unresolved. The CDR3 has 15 residues. Trimming took 0 bases from V and 4 from J, leaving 12 bases between them. Germline values: CDR1 LGHNA, CDR2 YSLEER. This chain's CDR3 is CASSQERSGSYGYTF. The CDR3 nucleotides read TGCGCCAGCAGCCAAGAGAGGTCCGGCTCCTATGGCTACACCTTC.

This clone was seen only a few times. This chain connects TRBV2 to TRBJ1-2; D gene ambiguous. Between the trimmed V and J ends, which lost 5 bases and 6 bases, there was a span of 10 bases. The CDR3 is made up of 12 amino acids. Germline values: CDR1 SNHLY, CDR2 FYNNEI. The DNA for the CDR3 is TGTGCCAGCAGTAGAAATCAGGATGGCTACACCTTC. It encodes CASSRNQDGYTF.

The V call is TRBV27, the J call TRBJ2-3; D not resolved. Trimming left V 6 bases short and J 2 bases short, with 21 bases between. CDR3 length equals 17 residues. In germline, CDR1 is MNHEY, CDR2 SMNVEV (reference sequence). CDR3 region: CASSPRPPLYLTDTQYF. The CDR3 nucleotides are TGTGCCAGCAGCCCCAGGCCCCCTCTATATCTCACAGATACGCAGTATTTT.

The V call is TRBV11-2, the J call TRBJ2-2; unclear D gene. Trimming stripped 0 bases from V and 6 bases from J, with 8 bases between. The CDR3 spans 14 residues. Germline loops: CDR1 SGHAT, CDR2 FQNNGV. For the CDR3, the DNA is TGTGCCAGCAGCTTAGATTATTCGGCCGGGGAGCTGTTTTTT. This encodes CASSLDYSAGELFF. Full variable domain (remainder filled in from reference TRBV11-2 and TRBJ2-2): EAGVAQSPRYKIIEKRQSVAFWCNPISGHATLYWYQQILGQGPKLLIQFQNNGVVDDSQLPKDRFSAERLKGVDSTLKIQPAKLEDSAVYLCASSLDYSAGELFFGEGSRLTVL.

This clone was counted between two and nine times. V is TRBV5-1 and J is TRBJ1-2; the D gene is possibly TRBD1 (5 bases). The germline V gene encodes CDR1 SGHRS and CDR2 YFSETQ. With 0 bases removed from V and 2 bases from J, the gap between germline ends came to 8 bases. The CDR3 has 14 amino acids. For the CDR3, the DNA is TGCGCCAGCAGCTTGGACAGGATAAACTATGGCTACACCTTC. Amino acids: CASSLDRINYGYTF.

The chain couples TRBV7-2 to TRBJ1-3; D gene ambiguous. The CDR3 consists of 14 residues. The germline V gene encodes CDR1 SGHTA and CDR2 FQGNSA. The V gene lost 5 bases and the J gene lost 9 bases, with 17 bases spanning the gap. CDR3 sequence reads: CASSLDGVTVTIYF. The DNA of the CDR3 is TGTGCCAGCAGCCTCGACGGAGTTACGGTCACCATATATTTT.

The rearrangement uses TRBV19 and TRBJ2-5; D could derive from TRBD1 or TRBD2 (5 bases each). Trimming shortened V by 4 bases and J by 4 bases, and 16 bases separated the two germline ends. The CDR3 loop spans 15 amino acids. Germline values: CDR1 LNHDA, CDR2 SQIVND (reference sequence). CDR3: CASSTTGTARETQYF. The CDR3 DNA reads TGTGCCAGTAGTACTACCGGGACCGCTCGAGAGACCCAGTACTTC.

This clone was detected once. The rearrangement joins TRBV7-8 to TRBJ1-2; D is possibly TRBD1 (6 bases). The CDR3 loop spans 15 amino acids. CDR1 and CDR2 from the germline V gene are SGHVS and FQNEAQ. V was clipped by 1 base and J by 4 bases, with 13 bases between them. The CDR3 loop reads CASSLVPQGTYGYTF. The DNA of the CDR3 is TGTGCCAGCAGCTTAGTCCCCCAGGGGACCTATGGCTACACCTTC.

The V call is TRBV19, the J call TRBJ2-5; weak D call: TRBD1 (6 bases). Germline CDR1 is LNHDA and CDR2 is SQIVND (reference sequence). V lost 7 bases to trimming and J lost 4 bases, with 19 bases between them. This CDR3 is 15 amino acids long. The CDR3 DNA is TGTGCCAGTACCGTTACAGGGTACGGTGGAGAGACCCAGTACTTC. Encoded protein: CASTVTGYGGETQYF.